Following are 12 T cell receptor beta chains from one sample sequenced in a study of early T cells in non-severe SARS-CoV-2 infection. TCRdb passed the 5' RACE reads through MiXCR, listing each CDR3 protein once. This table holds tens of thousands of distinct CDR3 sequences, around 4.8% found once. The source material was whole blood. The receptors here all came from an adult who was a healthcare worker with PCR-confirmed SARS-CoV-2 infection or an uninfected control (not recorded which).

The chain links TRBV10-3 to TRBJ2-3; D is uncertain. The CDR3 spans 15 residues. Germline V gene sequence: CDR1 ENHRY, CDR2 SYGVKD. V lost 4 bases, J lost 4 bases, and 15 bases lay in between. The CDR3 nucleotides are TGTGCCATCAGTGGTCCGGCCCTCTCATCAGATACGCAGTATTTT. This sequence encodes CAISGPALSSDTQYF.

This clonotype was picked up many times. CDR3 coding DNA: TGTGCCAGCACCCGCGGGGGGCAGGTTGCAACTAATGAAAAACTGTTTTTT. Translating it yields CASTRGGQVATNEKLFF. This chain uses TRBV7-9 with TRBJ1-4; perhaps TRBD1 as D (6 bases). CDR3 length: 17 amino acids. CDR1 and CDR2 (germline): SEHNR, FQNEAQ (reference sequence). The germline V and J ends were trimmed by 7 bases and 0 bases, with 18 bases remaining between them.

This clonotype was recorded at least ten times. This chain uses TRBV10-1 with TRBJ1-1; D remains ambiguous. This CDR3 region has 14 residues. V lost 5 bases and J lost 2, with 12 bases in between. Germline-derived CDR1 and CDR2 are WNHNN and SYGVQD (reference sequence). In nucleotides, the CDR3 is TGCGCCAGCAGTCATGGAGAGGGTAACACTGAAGCTTTCTTT. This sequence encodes CASSHGEGNTEAFF.

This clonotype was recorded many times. Here the CDR3 DNA reads TGCGCCAGCAGCTTGGAAATCAATTCACCCCTCCACTTT. Translation: CASSLEINSPLHF. The rearrangement links TRBV5-1 to TRBJ1-6, with D hard to call. Trimming cost V 0 bases and J 7 bases, with 5 bases left between them. There are 13 residues in the CDR3. The germline V gene has CDR1 SGHRS and CDR2 YFSETQ.

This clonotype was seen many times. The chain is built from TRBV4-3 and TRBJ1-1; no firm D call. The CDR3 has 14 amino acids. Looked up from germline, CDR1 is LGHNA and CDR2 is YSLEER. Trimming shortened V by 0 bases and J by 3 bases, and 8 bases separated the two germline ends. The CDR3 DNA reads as TGCGCCAGCAGCCAAGATCCCGGGTACACTGAAGCTTTCTTT. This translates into CASSQDPGYTEAFF.

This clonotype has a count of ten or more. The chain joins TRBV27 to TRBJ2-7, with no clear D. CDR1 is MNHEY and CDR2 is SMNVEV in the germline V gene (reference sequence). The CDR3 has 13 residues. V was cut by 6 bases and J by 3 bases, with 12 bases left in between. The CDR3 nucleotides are TGTGCCAGCAGAAGGACGGAATACTACGAGCAGTACTTC. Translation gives CASRRTEYYEQYF.

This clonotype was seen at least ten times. The CDR3 loop reads CSASFYTNTGELFF. The DNA of the CDR3 is TGCAGTGCTAGCTTTTATACGAACACCGGGGAGCTGTTTTTT. This sequence joins TRBV20-1 and TRBJ2-2; D uncertain. Germline V lookup: CDR1 DFQATT, CDR2 SNEGSKA (reference sequence). Between the trimmed V and J ends, which lost 3 bases and 0 bases, there was a span of 8 bases. This CDR3 is built from 14 residues.

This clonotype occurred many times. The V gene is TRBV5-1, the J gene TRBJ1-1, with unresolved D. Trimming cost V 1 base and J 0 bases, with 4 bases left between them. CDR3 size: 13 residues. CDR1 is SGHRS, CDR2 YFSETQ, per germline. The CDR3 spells CASSLPVNTEAFF. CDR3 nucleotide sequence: TGCGCCAGCAGCTTGCCAGTGAACACTGAAGCTTTCTTT. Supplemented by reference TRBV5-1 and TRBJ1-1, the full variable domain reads KAGVTQTPRYLIKTRGQQVTLSCSPISGHRSVSWYQQTPGQGLQFLFEYFSETQRNKGNFPGRFSGRQFSNSRSEMNVSTLELGDSALYLCASSLPVNTEAFFGQGTRLTVV.

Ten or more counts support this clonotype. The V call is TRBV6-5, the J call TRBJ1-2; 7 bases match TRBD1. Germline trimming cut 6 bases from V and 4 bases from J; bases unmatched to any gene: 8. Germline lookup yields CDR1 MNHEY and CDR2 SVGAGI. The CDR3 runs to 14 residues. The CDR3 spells CASSPLGTAYGYTF. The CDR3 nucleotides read TGTGCCAGCAGCCCCCTGGGGACAGCCTATGGCTACACCTTC.

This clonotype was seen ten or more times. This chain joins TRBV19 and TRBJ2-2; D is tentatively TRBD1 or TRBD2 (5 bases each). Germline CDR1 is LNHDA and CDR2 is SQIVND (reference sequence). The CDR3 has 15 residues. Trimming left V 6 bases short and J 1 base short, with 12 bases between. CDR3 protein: CASSPSGGNTGELFF. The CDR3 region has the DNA TGTGCCAGTAGCCCCTCTGGGGGGAACACCGGGGAGCTGTTTTTT.

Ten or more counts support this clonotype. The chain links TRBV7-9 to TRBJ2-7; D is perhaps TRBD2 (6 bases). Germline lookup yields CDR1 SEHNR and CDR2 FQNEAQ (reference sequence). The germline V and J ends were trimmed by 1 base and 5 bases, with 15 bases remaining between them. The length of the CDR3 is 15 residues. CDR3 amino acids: CASSLVAVAADEQYF. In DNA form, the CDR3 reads TGTGCCAGCAGCTTAGTGGCGGTAGCGGCTGACGAGCAGTACTTC.

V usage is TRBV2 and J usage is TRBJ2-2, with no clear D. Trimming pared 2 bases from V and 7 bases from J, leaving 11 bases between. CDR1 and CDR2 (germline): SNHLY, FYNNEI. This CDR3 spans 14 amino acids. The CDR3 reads CASSEFRGGGELFF. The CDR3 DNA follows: TGTGCCAGCAGTGAATTTCGAGGTGGCGGGGAGCTGTTTTTT.